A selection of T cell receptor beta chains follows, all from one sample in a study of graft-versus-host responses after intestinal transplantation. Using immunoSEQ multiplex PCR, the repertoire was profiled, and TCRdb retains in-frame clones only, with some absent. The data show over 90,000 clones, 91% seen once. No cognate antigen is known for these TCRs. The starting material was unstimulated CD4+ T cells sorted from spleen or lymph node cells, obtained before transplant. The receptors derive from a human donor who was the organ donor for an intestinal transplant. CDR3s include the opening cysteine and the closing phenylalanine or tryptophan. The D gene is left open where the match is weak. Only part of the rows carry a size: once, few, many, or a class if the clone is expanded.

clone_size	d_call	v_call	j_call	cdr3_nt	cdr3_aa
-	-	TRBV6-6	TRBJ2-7	TGTGCCAGCAGTTACTCGCTAGGGACAAAGTCCTACGAGCAGTACTTC	CASSYSLGTKSYEQYF
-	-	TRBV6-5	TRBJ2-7	TGTGCCAGCAGTTACTTAGCGGCCAGCTCCTACGAGCAGTACTTC	CASSYLAASSYEQYF
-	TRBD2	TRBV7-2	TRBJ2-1	TGTGCCAGCAGCGAAACAAGCGGGGGGGCTTTACAGCAGTTCTTC	CASSETSGGALQQFF
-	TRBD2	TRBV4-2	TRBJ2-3	TGTGCCAGCAGCCGTGGACTAGCGGGGGGGCCGGTCACAGATACGCAGTATTTT	CASSRGLAGGPVTDTQYF
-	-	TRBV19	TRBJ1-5	TGTGCCAGTAGTATAGTCGGGAGTCAGCCCCAGCATTTT	CASSIVGSQPQHF
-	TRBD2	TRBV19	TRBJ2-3	TGTGCCAGTAGTATGTTAGGCGGGGGGCCCACAGATACGCAGTATTTT	CASSMLGGGPTDTQYF
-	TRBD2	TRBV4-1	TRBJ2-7	TGCGCCAGCAGCCCCCGACTAGCGGGGGAATCGATCTACGAGCAGTACTTC	CASSPRLAGESIYEQYF
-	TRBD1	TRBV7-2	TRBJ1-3	TGTGCCAGCAGCTTAACCTCCGGGACAGCCTCTGGAAACACCATATATTTT	CASSLTSGTASGNTIYF
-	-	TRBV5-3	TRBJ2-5	TGTGCCAGAGCATCAGCGAAAGAGACCCAGTACTTC	CARASAKETQYF
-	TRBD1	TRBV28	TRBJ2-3	TGTGCCAGCAGTTCCCCGGACAGGTTCAGCACAGATACGCAGTATTTT	CASSSPDRFSTDTQYF
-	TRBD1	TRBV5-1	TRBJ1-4	TGCGCCAGCAGCTTGGCTGGGACAGATAATGAAAAACTGTTTTTT	CASSLAGTDNEKLFF
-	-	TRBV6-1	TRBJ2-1	TGTGCCAGCAGCGAACGCTCCGTAAGGGGTGAGCAGTTCTTC	CASSERSVRGEQFF
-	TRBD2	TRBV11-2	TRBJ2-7	TGTGCCAGCAGCTTCACTAGCGGGGGGATATCAAGTTACGAGCAGTACTTC	CASSFTSGGISSYEQYF
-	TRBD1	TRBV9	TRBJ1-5	TGTGCCAGCAGCGTAGGGGGACAGGGGATTCAGCCCCAGCATTTT	CASSVGGQGIQPQHF
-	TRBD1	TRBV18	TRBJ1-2	TGTGCCAGCTCACCACCGGGACAGTTTAACTATGGCTACACCTTC	CASSPPGQFNYGYTF
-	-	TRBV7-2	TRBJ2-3	TGTGCCAGCAGCTTCTATTTGACAGGCGGCACAGATACGCAGTATTTT	CASSFYLTGGTDTQYF
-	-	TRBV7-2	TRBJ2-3	TGTGCCAGCAGCTTACTAAGCGTCCGTACAGATACGCAGTATTTT	CASSLLSVRTDTQYF
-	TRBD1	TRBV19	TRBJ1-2	TGTGCCAGTAGTGCCCCCCCCGGACAGGGGAATGGCTACACCTTC	CASSAPPGQGNGYTF
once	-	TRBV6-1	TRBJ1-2	TGTGCCAGCAGGGACTCCACCGGTGTCTATGGCTACACCTTC	CASRDSTGVYGYTF
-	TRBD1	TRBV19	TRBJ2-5	TGTGCCAGTAGCCCTTACCGGACAGGGCAAGAGACCCAGTACTTC	CASSPYRTGQETQYF
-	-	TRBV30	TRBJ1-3	TGTGCCTGGACACTGACTGGAAACACCATATATTTT	CAWTLTGNTIYF
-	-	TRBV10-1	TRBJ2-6	TGCGCCAGCAGTGAGTCGATGAGGGCCTCTGGGGCCAACGTCCTGACTTTC	CASSESMRASGANVLTF
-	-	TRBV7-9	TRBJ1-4	TGTGCCAGCAGCTTAAACAGGGAGGGCGAAAAACTGTTTTTT	CASSLNREGEKLFF
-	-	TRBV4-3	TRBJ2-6	TGCGCCAGCAGCCAAGTCCCCCCAGGGACAGGGGCCAACGTCCTGACTTTC	CASSQVPPGTGANVLTF
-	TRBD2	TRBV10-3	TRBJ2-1	TGTGCCATCAGCCGGGAGGGTTCCTACAATGAGCAGTTCTTC	CAISREGSYNEQFF
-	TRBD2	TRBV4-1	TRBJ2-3	TGCGCCAGCAGCCATCCGGGACTAGCGGGCCTTACAGATACGCAGTATTTT	CASSHPGLAGLTDTQYF
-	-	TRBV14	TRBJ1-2	TGTGCCAGCAGCCAAGTACGGGGGGGCGGCTACACCTTC	CASSQVRGGGYTF
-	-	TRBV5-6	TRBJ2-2	TGTGCCAGCAGCTTGGGATCCTGGACCGGGGAGCTGCTTTTT	CASSLGSWTGELLF
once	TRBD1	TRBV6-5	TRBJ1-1	TGTGCCAGCAATTACGGGATTACAGGGGGCGTCACTGAAGCTTTCTTT	CASNYGITGGVTEAFF
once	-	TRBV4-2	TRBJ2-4	TGTGCCAGCAGCCACAGGGGAGATGAAAACATTCAGTACTTC	CASSHRGDENIQYF
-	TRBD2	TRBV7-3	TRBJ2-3	TGTGCCAGCAGCACCCGAGCGGGGTCAGGTGGAGATACGCAGTATTTT	CASSTRAGSGGDTQYF
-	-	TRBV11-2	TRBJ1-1	TGTGCCAGCAGCTTAGACCCCGGCGGCCTTGAAGCTTTCTTT	CASSLDPGGLEAFF
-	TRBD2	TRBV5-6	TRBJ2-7	TGTGCCAGCAGCTTGCTAGCGGGGGGTTACGAGCAGTACTTC	CASSLLAGGYEQYF
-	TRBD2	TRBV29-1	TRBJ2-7	TGCAGCGTCCACAGGACTAGCGGGGCGGGGTACGAGCAGTACTTC	CSVHRTSGAGYEQYF
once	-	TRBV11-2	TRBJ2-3	TGTGCCAGCAGCCGCATCGGGAGCACAGATACGCAGTATTTT	CASSRIGSTDTQYF
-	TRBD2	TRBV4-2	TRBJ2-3	TGTGCCAGCAGCCAAGATTCTAGCGGGGTTAGCACAGATACGCAGTATTTT	CASSQDSSGVSTDTQYF
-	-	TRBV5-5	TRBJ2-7	TGTGCCAGCAGCTTTAGGGGGGGTGCTTCCTACGAGCAGTACTTC	CASSFRGGASYEQYF
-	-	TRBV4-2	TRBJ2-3	TGTGCCAGCAGCCCAGGGGATTCTAGCACAGATACGCAGTATTTT	CASSPGDSSTDTQYF
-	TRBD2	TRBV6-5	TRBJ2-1	TGTGCCAGCAGTTTCGCGACTAGCGGGGGGGCTGAGCAGTTCTTC	CASSFATSGGAEQFF
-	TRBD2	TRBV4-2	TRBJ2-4	TGTGCCAGCAGCCAAGTGAGTAGCGGGGACATTCAGTACTTC	CASSQVSSGDIQYF
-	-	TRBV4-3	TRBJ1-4	TGCGCCAGCAGCCTCGTGGTGGGGGCCTTAGGGGAAAAACTGTTTTTT	CASSLVVGALGEKLFF
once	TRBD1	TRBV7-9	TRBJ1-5	TGTGCCAGCAGCCTAACCCCCACAGGGGACAATCAGCCCCAGCATTTT	CASSLTPTGDNQPQHF
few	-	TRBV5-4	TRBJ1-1	TGTGCCAGCAGCTCAGGTGTGAACACTGAAGCTTTCTTT	CASSSGVNTEAFF
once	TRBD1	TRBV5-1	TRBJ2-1	TGCGCCAGCAGCTTGGCCGCGACAGGGGTACAGTATGAGCAGTTCTTC	CASSLAATGVQYEQFF
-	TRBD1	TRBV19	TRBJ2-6	TGTGCCAGTAAGGGACAGGCCTCTGGGGCCAACGTCCTGACTTTC	CASKGQASGANVLTF
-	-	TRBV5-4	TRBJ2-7	TGCGCCAGCAGCCAAGGACCCCGACAGGACACCTACGAGCAGTACTTC	CASSQGPRQDTYEQYF
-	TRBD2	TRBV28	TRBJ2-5	TGTGCCAGCAGATCCGGGACTAGCGGGGCGTGGACCCAGTACTTC	CASRSGTSGAWTQYF
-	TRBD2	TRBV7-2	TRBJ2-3	TGTGCCAGCAGCTTAGCGACTAGCGGGAATACGCAGTATTTT	CASSLATSGNTQYF
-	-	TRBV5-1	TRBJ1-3	TGCGCCAGTGCAGCTGGAAACACCATATATTTT	CASAAGNTIYF
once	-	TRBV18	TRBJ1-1	TGTGCCAGCTCACCCGTAACCCTAGGTGGGAACACTGAAGCTTTCTTT	CASSPVTLGGNTEAFF
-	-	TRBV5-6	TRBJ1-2	TGTGCCAGCAGCTTGTGGGCCAGTGGGCCGTATGGCTACACCTTC	CASSLWASGPYGYTF
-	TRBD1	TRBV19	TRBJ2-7	TGTGCCAGTAGCCGGACAGGGGTCTCCTACGAGCAGTACTTC	CASSRTGVSYEQYF
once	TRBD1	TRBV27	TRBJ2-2	TGTGCCAGCCGGACCGACCAAGGGGGCCGTGGGGAGCTGTTTTTT	CASRTDQGGRGELFF
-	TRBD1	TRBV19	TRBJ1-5	TGTGCCAGTAGTACCGGACAGGATAGCAATCAGCCCCAGCATTTT	CASSTGQDSNQPQHF
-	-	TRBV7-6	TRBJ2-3	TGTGCCAGCAGCCCGCTCCAGGTTCCTAGCACAGATACGCAGTATTTT	CASSPLQVPSTDTQYF
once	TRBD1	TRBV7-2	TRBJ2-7	TGTGCCAGCAGCTTCCGGACAGGGGAGGGCTACGAGCAGTACTTC	CASSFRTGEGYEQYF
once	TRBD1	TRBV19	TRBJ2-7	TGTGCCAGTACCGATACAGGGGCAAGCTACGAGCAGTACTTC	CASTDTGASYEQYF
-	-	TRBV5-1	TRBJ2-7	TGCGCCAGCAGCTTATCCGGGACAAAGTACGAGCAGTACTTC	CASSLSGTKYEQYF
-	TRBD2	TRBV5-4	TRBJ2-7	TGTGCCAGCAGCTTGGAGCCTAGCGGGAGTTCCTACGAGCAGTACTTC	CASSLEPSGSSYEQYF